This TCR beta chain originates from a study of CD8 T cells in ankylosing spondylitis. This CDR3 comprises 19 residues. The V gene end was trimmed by 0 bases and the J gene end by 6 bases; junction bases not matched to a gene: 14. Per the germline V gene, CDR1 is DFQATT and CDR2 is SNEGSKA (reference sequence). TCRdb reprocessed the 5' RACE reads with MiXCR, giving one entry per CDR3 protein. The sample comprises 200,000 or so distinct CDR3 sequences, approximately 12% of which are singletons, and 11% rests with the top ten. Concerning this clonotype: The antigen remains unidentified.

Notes on the study in general: The study identified a TCR beta motif of under ten highly homologous variants that appeared characteristic of ankylosing spondylitis blood.

Sequencing was done on a sample of blood, either unsorted or a sorted T cell fraction (not recorded which). This receptor was identified in a female donor with ankylosing spondylitis or in good health (not recorded which). V and J are TRBV20-1 and TRBJ2-2; 12 bases align to TRBD2. CDR3 nucleotides: TGCAGTGCTAGAGATTCCCCACTCCTAGCGGGAGGGTGGCCCGGGGAGCTGTTTTTT. It encodes CSARDSPLLAGGWPGELFF.